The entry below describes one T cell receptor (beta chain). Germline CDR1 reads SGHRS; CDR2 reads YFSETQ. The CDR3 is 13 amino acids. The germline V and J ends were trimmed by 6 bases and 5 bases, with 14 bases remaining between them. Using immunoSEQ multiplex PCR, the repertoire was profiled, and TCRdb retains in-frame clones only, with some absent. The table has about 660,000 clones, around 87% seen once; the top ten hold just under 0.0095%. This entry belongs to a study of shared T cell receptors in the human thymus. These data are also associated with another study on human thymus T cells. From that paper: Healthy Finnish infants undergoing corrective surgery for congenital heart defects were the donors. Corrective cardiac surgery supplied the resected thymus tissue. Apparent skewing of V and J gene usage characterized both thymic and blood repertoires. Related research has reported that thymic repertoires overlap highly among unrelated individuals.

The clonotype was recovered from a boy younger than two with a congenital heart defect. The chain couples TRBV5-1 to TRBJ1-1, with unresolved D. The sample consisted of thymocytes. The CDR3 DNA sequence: TGCGCCAGCATTTACGAGGGCAGTACTGAAGCTTTCTTT. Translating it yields CASIYEGSTEAFF.